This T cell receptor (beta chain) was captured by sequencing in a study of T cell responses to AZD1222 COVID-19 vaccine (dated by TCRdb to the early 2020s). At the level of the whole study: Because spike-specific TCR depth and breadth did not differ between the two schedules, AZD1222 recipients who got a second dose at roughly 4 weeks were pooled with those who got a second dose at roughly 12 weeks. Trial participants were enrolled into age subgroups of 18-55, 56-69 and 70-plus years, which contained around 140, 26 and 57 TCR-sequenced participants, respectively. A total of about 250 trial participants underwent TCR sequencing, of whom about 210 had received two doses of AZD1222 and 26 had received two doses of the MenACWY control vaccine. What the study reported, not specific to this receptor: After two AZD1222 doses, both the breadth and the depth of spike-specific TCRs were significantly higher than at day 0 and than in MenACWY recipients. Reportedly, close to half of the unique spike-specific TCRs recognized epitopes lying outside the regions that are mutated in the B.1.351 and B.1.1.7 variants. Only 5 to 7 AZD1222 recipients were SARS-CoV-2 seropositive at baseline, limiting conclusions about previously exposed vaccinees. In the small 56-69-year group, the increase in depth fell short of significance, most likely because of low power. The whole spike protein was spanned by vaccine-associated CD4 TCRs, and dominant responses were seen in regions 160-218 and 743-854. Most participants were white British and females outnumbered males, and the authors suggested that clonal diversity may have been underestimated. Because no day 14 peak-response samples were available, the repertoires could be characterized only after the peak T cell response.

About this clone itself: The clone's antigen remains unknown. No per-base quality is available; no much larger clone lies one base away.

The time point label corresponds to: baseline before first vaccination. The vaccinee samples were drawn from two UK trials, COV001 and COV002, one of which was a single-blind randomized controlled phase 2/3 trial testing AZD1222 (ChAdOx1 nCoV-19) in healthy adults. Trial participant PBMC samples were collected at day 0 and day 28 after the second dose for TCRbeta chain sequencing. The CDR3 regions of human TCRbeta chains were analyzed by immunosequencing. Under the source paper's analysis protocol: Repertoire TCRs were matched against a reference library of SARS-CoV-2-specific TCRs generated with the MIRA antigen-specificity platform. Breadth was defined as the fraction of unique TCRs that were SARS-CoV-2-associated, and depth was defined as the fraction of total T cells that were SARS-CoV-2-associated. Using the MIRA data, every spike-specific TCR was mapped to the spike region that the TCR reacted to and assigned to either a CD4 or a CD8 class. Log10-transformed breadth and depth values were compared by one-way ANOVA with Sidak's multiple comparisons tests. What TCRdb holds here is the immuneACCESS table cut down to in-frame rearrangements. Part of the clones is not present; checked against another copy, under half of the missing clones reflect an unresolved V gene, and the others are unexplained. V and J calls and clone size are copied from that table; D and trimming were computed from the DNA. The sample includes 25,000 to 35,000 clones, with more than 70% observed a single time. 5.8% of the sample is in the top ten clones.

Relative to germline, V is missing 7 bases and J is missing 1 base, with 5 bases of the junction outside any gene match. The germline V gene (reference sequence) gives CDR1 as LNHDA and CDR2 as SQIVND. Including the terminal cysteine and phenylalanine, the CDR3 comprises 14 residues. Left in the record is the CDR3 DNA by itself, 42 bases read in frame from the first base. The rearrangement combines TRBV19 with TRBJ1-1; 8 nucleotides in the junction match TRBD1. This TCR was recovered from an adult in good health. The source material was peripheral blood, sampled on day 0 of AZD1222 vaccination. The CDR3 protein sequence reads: CASKDRERNTEAFF. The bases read TGTGCCAGTAAGGACAGGGAGAGGAACACTGAAGCTTTCTTT.